What follows is one T cell receptor beta chain and its context. As yet, its antigen is unknown. CD8+ and CD4+ T cells taken from blood had their TCR beta sequenced. These data are taken from a study of CD8 T cells in Susac syndrome. Study-wide results and limits: Total CD8+ repertoires held roughly 16 Susac-specific public clones, while CD8+ TEMRA repertoires held several. TEMRA cells and active patients showed peak Susac CD8+ clonal expansion.

With random hexamers, reverse transcription was performed on roughly 0.5 to 1 ug of RNA. An immunoSEQ multiplex PCR amplified TCR beta CDR3 over 54 Vbeta and 13 Jbeta. TCRdb passed the immunoSEQ multiplex PCR reads through MiXCR, listing each CDR3 protein once. The data show 65,000 to 85,000 distinct CDR3 sequences, 90% to 95% seen once. This sequence originates from a human donor with Susac syndrome. Material: CD8+ T cells from PBMCs.

The CDR3 bases are TGTGCCAGCAGTGAAATGGACAGGGTCATTGACGAGCAGTACTTC. Protein product: CASSEMDRVIDEQYF. V gene TRBV6-1 combines with J gene TRBJ2-7; 8 nucleotides line up with TRBD1. Germline CDR1 and CDR2: MNHNS and SASEGT. There are 15 residues in the CDR3. Trimming removed 2 bases from V and 5 bases from J; junction bases left unmatched: 8.